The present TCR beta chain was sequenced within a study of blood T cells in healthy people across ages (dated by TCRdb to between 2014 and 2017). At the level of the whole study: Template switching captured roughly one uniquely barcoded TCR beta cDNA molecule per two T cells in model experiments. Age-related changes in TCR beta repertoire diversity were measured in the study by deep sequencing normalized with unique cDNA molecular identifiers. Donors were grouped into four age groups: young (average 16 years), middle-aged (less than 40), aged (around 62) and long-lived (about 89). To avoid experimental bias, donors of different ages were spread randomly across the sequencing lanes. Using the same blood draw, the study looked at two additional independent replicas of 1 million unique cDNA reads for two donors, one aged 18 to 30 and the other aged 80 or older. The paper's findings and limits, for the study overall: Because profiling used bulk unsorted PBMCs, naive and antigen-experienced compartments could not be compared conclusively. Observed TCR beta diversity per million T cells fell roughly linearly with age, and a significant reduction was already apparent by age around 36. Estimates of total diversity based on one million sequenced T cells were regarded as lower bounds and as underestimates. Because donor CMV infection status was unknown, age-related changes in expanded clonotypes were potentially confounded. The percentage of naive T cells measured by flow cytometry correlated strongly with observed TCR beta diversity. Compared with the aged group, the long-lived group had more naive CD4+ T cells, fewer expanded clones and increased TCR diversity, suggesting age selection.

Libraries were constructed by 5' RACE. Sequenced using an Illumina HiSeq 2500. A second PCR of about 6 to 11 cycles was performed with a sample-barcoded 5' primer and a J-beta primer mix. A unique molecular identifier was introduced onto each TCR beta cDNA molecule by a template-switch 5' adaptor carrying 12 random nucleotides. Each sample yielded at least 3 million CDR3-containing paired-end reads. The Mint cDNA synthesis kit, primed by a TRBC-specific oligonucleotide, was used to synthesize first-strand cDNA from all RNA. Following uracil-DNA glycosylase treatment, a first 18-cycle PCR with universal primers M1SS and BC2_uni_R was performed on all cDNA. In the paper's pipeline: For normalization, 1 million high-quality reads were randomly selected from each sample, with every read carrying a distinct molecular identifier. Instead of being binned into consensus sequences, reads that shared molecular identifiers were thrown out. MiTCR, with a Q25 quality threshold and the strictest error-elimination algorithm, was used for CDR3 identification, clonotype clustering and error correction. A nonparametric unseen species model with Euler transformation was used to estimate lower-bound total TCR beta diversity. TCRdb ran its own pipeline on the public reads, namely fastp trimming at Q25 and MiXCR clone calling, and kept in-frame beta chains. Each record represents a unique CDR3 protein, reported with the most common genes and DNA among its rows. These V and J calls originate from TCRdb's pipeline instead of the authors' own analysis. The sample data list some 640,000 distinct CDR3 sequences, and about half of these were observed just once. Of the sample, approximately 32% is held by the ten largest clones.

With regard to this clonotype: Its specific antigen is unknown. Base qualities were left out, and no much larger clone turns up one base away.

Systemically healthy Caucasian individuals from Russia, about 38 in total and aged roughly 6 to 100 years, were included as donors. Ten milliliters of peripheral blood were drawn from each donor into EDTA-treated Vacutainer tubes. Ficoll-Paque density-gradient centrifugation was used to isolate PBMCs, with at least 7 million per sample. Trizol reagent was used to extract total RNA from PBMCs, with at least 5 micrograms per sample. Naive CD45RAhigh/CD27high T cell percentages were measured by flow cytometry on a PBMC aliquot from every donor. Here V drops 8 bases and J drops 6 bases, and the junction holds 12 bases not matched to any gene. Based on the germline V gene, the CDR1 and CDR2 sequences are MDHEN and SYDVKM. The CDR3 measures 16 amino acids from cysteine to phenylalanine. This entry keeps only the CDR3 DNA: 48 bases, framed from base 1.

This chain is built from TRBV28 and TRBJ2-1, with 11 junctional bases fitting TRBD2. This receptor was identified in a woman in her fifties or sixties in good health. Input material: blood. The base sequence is TGTGCCAGCTTTCCCAGCACTAGCGGGAGATTCAATGAGCAGTTCTTC. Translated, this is CASFPSTSGRFNEQFF.